This TCR beta chain comes out of a study of cytomegalovirus exposure and HLA in healthy donors. Overall study context: Across under 450 genotyped donors, roughly 85% landed in the Caucasian-associated ancestry cluster.

The donors gave bone marrow, and they were healthy. Trimming removed 7 bases from V and 6 bases from J; junction bases left unmatched: 8. The CDR3 contains 14 residues. The germline V gene encodes CDR1 MNHNS and CDR2 SASEGT. Study conclusions and caveats: Follow-up analysis found HLA locus-dependent TCR association rates, highest for DRB1 and lowest for HLA-C. Information on immune exposure was restricted to one variable (CMV serostatus).

It was with 60 Vbeta and 13 Jbeta primers that the PCR ran. Data came from immunoSEQ multiplex PCR; TCRdb stores just in-frame clones and leaves some out. The data contain about 98,000 clones, about four fifths of them singletons. Regarding this clone: Antigen unknown.

The specimen sequenced was PBMCs. The V call is TRBV6-1, the J call TRBJ1-5, with TRBD1 matching 8 bases. The origin of this receptor is a female donor in good health and CMV-seropositive. Here the CDR3 DNA reads TGTGCCAGCACCTTCGGACAGGGTGGTCAGCCCCAGCATTTT. Protein: CASTFGQGGQPQHF.